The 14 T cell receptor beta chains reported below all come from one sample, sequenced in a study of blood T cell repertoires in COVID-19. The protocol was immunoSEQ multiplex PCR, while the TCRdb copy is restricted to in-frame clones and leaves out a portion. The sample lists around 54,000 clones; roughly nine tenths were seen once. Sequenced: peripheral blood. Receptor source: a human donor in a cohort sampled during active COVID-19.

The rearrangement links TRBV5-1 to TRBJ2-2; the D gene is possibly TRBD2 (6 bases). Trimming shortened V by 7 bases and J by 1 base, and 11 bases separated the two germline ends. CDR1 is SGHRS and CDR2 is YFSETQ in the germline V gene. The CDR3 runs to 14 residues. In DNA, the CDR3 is TGCGCCAGCTTATTAGCGGAGAACACCGGGGAGCTGTTTTTT. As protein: CASLLAENTGELFF.

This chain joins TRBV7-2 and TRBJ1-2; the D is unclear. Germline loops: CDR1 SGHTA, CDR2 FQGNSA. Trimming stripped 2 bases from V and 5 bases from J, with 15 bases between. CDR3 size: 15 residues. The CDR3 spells CASSLLWQIGYGYTF. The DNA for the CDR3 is TGTGCCAGCAGCTTATTGTGGCAAATCGGGTATGGCTACACCTTC.

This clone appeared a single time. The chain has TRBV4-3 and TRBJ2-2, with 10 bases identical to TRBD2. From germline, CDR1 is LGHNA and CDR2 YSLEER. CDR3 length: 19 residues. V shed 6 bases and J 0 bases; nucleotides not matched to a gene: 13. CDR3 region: CASSRALAGGLPNTGELFF. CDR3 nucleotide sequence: TGCGCCAGCAGTAGGGCATTAGCGGGGGGACTACCGAACACCGGGGAGCTGTTTTTT.

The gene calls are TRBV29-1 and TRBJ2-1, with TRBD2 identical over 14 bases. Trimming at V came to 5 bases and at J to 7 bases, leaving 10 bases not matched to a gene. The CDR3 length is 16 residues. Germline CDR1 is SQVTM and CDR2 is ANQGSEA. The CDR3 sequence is CSVHGTSGGNVNEQFF. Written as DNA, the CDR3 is TGCAGCGTTCATGGGACTAGCGGGGGTAACGTTAATGAGCAGTTCTTC.

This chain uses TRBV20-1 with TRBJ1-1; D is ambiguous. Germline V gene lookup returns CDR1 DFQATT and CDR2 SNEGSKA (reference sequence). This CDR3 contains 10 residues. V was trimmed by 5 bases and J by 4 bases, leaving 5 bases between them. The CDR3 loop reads CSAGPTEAFF. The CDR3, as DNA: TGCAGTGCTGGGCCCACTGAAGCTTTCTTT.

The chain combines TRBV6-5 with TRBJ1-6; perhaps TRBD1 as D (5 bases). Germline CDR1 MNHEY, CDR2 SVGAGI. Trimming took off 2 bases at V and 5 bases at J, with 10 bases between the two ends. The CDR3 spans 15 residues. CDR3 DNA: TGTGCCAGCAGTTACGGGGGGATTAATAATTCACCCCTCCACTTT. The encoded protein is CASSYGGINNSPLHF.

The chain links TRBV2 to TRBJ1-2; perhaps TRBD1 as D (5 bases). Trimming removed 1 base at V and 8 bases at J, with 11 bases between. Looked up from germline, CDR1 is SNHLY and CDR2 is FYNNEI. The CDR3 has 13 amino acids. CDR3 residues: CASSEGGTGGYTF. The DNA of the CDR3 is TGTGCCAGCAGTGAAGGAGGGACTGGAGGCTACACCTTC.

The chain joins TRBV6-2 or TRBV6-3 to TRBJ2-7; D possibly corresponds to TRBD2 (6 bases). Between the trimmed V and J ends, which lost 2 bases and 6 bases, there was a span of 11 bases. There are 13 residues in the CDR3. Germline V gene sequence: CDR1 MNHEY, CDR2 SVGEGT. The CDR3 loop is CASSYRQGGEQYF. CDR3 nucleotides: TGTGCCAGCAGTTACCGTCAGGGAGGCGAGCAGTACTTC.

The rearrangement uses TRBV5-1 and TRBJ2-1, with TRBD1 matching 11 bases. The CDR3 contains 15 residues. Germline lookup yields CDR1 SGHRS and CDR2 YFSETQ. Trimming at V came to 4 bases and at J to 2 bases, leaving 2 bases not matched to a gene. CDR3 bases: TGCGCCAGCAGCACGGGACAGGGGGCCTACAATGAGCAGTTCTTC. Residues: CASSTGQGAYNEQFF.

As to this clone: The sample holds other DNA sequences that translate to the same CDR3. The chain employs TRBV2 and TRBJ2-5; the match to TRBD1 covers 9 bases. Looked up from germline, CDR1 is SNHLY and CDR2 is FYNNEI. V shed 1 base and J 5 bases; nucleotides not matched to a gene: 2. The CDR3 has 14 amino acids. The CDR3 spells CASSEDRGRETQYF. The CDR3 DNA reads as TGTGCCAGCAGTGAAGACAGGGGGCGGGAGACCCAGTACTTC.

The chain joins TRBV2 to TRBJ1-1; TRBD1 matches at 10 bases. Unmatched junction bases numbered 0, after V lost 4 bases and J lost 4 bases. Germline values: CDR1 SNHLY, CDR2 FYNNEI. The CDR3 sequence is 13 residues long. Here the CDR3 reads CASSGDRGTEAFF. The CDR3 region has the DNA TGTGCCAGCAGTGGGGACAGGGGCACTGAAGCTTTCTTT.

The CDR3 here is CASSLLTDRGDEQFF. The CDR3 bases are TGTGCCAGCAGTTTATTAACGGACAGGGGGGATGAGCAGTTCTTC. This rearrangement joins TRBV27 to TRBJ2-1; 10 positions match TRBD1. V shed 1 base, J shed 8 bases, and the junction held 5 bases outside the gene matches. The length of the CDR3 is 15 residues. Germline V gene lookup returns CDR1 MNHEY and CDR2 SMNVEV (reference sequence).

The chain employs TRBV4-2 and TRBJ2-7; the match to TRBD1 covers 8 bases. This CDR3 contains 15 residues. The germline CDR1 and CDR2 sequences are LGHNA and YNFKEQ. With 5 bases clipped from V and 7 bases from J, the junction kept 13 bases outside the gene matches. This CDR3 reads CASSTTRTGQREQYF. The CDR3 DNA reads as TGTGCCAGCAGCACTACCAGGACAGGGCAGAGGGAGCAGTACTTC.

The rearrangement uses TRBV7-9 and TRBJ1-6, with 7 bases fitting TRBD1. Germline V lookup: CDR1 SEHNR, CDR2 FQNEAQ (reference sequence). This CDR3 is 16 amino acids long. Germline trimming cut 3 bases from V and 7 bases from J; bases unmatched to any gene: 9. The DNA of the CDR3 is TGTGCCAGCAGCTTGGATCTCGACAGGGCCAATTCACCCCTCCACTTT. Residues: CASSLDLDRANSPLHF.